Listed here are 14 T cell receptor beta chains from one sample, sequenced in a study of shared clonotypes between healthy human individuals. Assay used: immunoSEQ multiplex PCR; TCRdb lists only in-frame clones, some missing. The profile shows about 680,000 clones, 55% to 85% of them singletons. Sequenced material: memory CD4+ T cells sorted from blood. Stated subset: CD45RA-negative fraction. Every receptor here comes from a woman in her twenties or thirties in good health.

The chain recombines TRBV7-8 with TRBJ1-2, with no clear D. The CDR3 runs 14 residues. Germline V gene data show CDR1 as SGHVS and CDR2 as FQNEAQ. Trimming removed 4 bases from V and 6 bases from J, with 15 bases in between. The CDR3 bases are TGTGCCAGCAGCTCCCACGGGAGGGTGGATGGCTACACCTTC. It is translated as CASSSHGRVDGYTF.

This rearrangement joins TRBV15 to TRBJ2-2, with 8 bases lining up with TRBD2. Germline-derived CDR1 and CDR2 are LNHNV and YYDKDF (reference sequence). The V gene end was trimmed by 0 bases and the J gene end by 4 bases; junction bases not matched to a gene: 4. The CDR3 length is 16 residues. The CDR3 protein is CATSREERELTGELFF. CDR3 coding DNA: TGTGCCACCAGCAGAGAAGAGCGGGAGCTCACCGGGGAGCTGTTTTTT.

This clone was detected many times. The V and J genes are TRBV19 and TRBJ1-5; no clear D gene. The CDR3 loop spans 14 amino acids. Germline assignment: CDR1 LNHDA and CDR2 SQIVND (reference sequence). Between the trimmed V and J ends, which lost 1 base and 6 bases, there was a span of 10 bases. The CDR3 region has the DNA TGTGCCAGTAGTATAGCTGTCGCCCCTCAGCCCCAGCATTTT. Translation gives CASSIAVAPQPQHF. Full variable domain (outside the CDR3, taken from reference TRBV19 and TRBJ1-5): DGGITQSPKYLFRKEGQNVTLSCEQNLNHDAMYWYRQDPGQGLRLIYYSQIVNDFQKGDIAEGYSVSREKKESFPLTVTSAQKNPTAFYLCASSIAVAPQPQHFGDGTRLSIL.

Notes on this clone: A read error may explain this, as a much larger clone is one base away. This sample includes further DNA sequences coding for the same CDR3. The chain has TRBV6-4 and TRBJ2-3; TRBD2 is a possible D gene (5 bases). From germline, CDR1 is MRHNA and CDR2 SNTAGT. V lost 6 bases to trimming and J lost 3 bases, with 10 bases between them. This CDR3 has 13 residues. CDR3 loop: CASSLSGTDTQYF. The CDR3 nucleotides are TGTGCCAGCAGCCTCTCGGGGACAGATACGCAGTATTTT.

V usage is TRBV25-1 and J usage is TRBJ1-3; a possible D gene is TRBD1 (5 bases). In germline, CDR1 is MGHDK, CDR2 SYGVNS. The V gene lost 5 bases and the J gene lost 2 bases, with 13 bases spanning the gap. The CDR3 runs 15 residues. As DNA, the CDR3 is TGTGCCAGCAGTTCGTTTTCAGGGACTGGAAACACCATATATTTT. Amino acids: CASSSFSGTGNTIYF.

The chain combines TRBV4-1 with TRBJ1-5; unclear D gene. V lost 0 bases and J lost 0, with 9 bases in between. This CDR3 region has 16 residues. The germline V gene encodes CDR1 MGHRA and CDR2 YSYEKL. The CDR3 sequence is CASSQEGGHSNQPQHF. CDR3 bases: TGCGCCAGCAGCCAAGAAGGAGGGCATAGCAATCAGCCCCAGCATTTT.

This clone turned up a few times. CDR3 sequence reads: CASSFGGSEKLFF. CDR3 in DNA: TGTGCCAGCAGTTTTGGGGGGAGCGAAAAACTGTTTTTT. The gene calls are TRBV28 and TRBJ1-4, with a weak D call TRBD1 (5 bases). The CDR3 loop spans 13 amino acids. The V and J ends lost 3 bases and 8 bases respectively, with 10 bases between them. Germline V CDR1 and CDR2: MDHEN, SYDVKM.

This chain connects TRBV7-9 to TRBJ2-5; D is possibly TRBD2 (5 bases). The CDR3 consists of 17 residues. The ends were cut back, 5 bases at V and 4 bases at J, with 23 bases in the middle. Germline V gene sequence: CDR1 SEHNR, CDR2 FQNEAQ (reference sequence). CDR3 loop: CASSMYQTATGRETQYF. For the CDR3, the DNA is TGTGCCAGCAGCATGTACCAGACCGCTACTGGGAGAGAGACCCAGTACTTC.

At least ten counts were recorded for this clone. The chain carries TRBV7-2 and TRBJ1-1; D remains ambiguous. Per the germline V gene, CDR1 is SGHTA and CDR2 is FQGNSA. The ends were cut back, 0 bases at V and 11 bases at J, with 13 bases in the middle. This CDR3 spans 13 amino acids. The CDR3 nucleotides read TGTGCCAGCAGCTTAGCGGCCGGTAGAGGGGCTTTCTTT. Residues: CASSLAAGRGAFF.

The rearrangement uses TRBV9 and TRBJ2-1; D is unresolved. Looked up from germline, CDR1 is SGDLS and CDR2 is YYNGEE. This CDR3 spans 15 amino acids. Trimming removed 4 bases from V and 6 bases from J, with 17 bases in between. CDR3 in amino acids: CASSPSPTIGNEQFF. The CDR3 DNA is TGTGCCAGCAGCCCAAGTCCCACTATCGGCAATGAGCAGTTCTTC.

V usage is TRBV5-1 and J usage is TRBJ2-1, with TRBD2 matching over 8 bases. V lost 1 base, J lost 8 bases, and 8 bases stayed unmatched. CDR1 and CDR2 (germline): SGHRS, YFSETQ. This CDR3 has 15 amino acids. The CDR3 DNA is TGCGCCAGCAGCTTGTTTTTAGCGGGGCGGGATGAGCAGTTCTTC. The encoded protein is CASSLFLAGRDEQFF.

In its sample, this clone was seen a few times. The genes are TRBV2 and TRBJ1-1; 8 bases are a match to TRBD1. In germline, CDR1 is SNHLY, CDR2 FYNNEI. V dropped 10 bases and J dropped 3; count of bases not matched to a gene: 7. CDR3 length: 13 residues. Written as DNA, the CDR3 is TGTGCCAATGCCAGGGGGCTGTACACTGAAGCTTTCTTT. It codes for CANARGLYTEAFF.

Only a few counts were recorded for this clone. The CDR3 bases are TGTGCCAGCAGCCCCGAATCCCCCTCGGCCACCATATATTTT. Its protein is CASSPESPSATIYF. The chain couples TRBV7-9 to TRBJ1-3; D is undetermined. CDR3 size: 14 residues. CDR1 and CDR2 from the germline V gene are SEHNR and FQNEAQ (reference sequence). V was shortened by 5 bases and J by 9 bases, with 17 bases between the two germline ends. Based on the CDR3 plus reference TRBV7-9 and TRBJ1-3, the full variable domain is DTGVSQNPRHKITKRGQNVTFRCDPISEHNRLYWYRQTLGQGPEFLTYFQNEAQLEKSRLLSDRFSAERPKGSFSTLEIQRTEQGDSAMYLCASSPESPSATIYFGEGSWLTVV.

This chain connects TRBV27 to TRBJ1-5; 11 positions agree with TRBD1. The length of the CDR3 is 16 residues. Germline V CDR1 and CDR2: MNHEY, SMNVEV (reference sequence). The trim removed 0 bases at V and 5 bases at J, leaving 3 bases unmatched. CDR3 in amino acids: CASSLSGTGGYQPQHF. The CDR3 nucleotides read TGTGCCAGCAGTTTATCCGGGACAGGGGGTTATCAGCCCCAGCATTTT.